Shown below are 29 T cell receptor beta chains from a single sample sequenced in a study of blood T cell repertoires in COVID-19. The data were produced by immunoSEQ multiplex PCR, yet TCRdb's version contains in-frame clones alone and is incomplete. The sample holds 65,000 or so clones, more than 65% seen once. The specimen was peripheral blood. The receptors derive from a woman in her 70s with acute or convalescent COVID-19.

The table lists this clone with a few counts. In DNA, the CDR3 is TGTGCCAGCAGCTTGGGATTGCAGGGACAAGAGACCCAGTACTTC. Translation: CASSLGLQGQETQYF. V usage is TRBV5-5 and J usage is TRBJ2-5, with a possible D match to TRBD1 (5 bases). CDR1 and CDR2 from the germline V gene are SGHKS and YYEKEE (reference sequence). Trimming stripped 0 bases from V and 2 bases from J, with 11 bases between. The CDR3 runs to 15 residues. Complete variable domain (other parts from reference TRBV5-5 and TRBJ2-5): DAGVTQSPTHLIKTRGQQVTLRCSPISGHKSVSWYQQVLGQGPQFIFQYYEKEERGRGNFPDRFSARQFPNYSSELNVNALLLGDSALYLCASSLGLQGQETQYFGPGTRLLVL.

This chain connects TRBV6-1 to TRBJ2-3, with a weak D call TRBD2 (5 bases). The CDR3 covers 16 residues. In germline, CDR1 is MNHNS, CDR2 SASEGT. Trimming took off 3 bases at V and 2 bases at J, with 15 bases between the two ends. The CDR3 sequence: CASSDLAAVTTDTQYF. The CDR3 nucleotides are TGTGCCAGCAGTGATTTAGCAGCGGTTACCACAGATACGCAGTATTTT.

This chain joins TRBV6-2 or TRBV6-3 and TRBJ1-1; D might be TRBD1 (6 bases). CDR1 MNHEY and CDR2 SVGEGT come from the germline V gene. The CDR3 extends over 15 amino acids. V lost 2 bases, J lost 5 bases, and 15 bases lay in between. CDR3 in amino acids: CASSYPVGGRTEAFF. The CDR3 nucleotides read TGTGCCAGCAGTTACCCGGTAGGGGGTCGAACTGAAGCTTTCTTT.

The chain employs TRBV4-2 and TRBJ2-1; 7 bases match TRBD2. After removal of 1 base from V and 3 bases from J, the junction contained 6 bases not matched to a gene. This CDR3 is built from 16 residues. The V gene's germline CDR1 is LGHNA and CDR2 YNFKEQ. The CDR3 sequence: CASSQVAWDYYNEQFF. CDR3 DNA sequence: TGTGCCAGCAGCCAAGTAGCATGGGACTACTACAATGAGCAGTTCTTC.

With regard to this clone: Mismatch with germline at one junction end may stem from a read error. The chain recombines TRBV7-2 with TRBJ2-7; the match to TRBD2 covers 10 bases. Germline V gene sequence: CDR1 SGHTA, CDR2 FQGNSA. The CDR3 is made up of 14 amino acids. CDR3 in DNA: TGTGCCAGCAGCCTAGCGGGAGCCCCGGGTGAGCAGTACTTC. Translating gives CASSLAGAPGEQYF. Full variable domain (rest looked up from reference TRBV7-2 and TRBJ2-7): GAGVSQSPSNKVTEKGKDVELRCDPISGHTALYWYRQSLGQGLEFLIYFQGNSAPDKSGLPSDRFSAERTGGSVSTLTIQRTQQEDSAVYLCASSLAGAPGEQYFGPGTRLTVT.

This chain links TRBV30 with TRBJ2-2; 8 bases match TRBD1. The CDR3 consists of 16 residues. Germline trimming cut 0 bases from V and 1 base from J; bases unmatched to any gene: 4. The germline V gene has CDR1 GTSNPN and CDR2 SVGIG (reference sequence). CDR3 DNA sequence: TGTGCCTGGAGTGTCCCCGGGACAGGGAACACCGGGGAGCTGTTTTTT. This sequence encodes CAWSVPGTGNTGELFF. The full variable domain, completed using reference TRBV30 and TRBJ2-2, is SQTIHQWPATLVQPVGSPLSLECTVEGTSNPNLYWYRQAAGRGLQLLFYSVGIGQISSEVPQNLSASRPQDRQFILSSKKLLLSDSGFYLCAWSVPGTGNTGELFFGEGSRLTVL.

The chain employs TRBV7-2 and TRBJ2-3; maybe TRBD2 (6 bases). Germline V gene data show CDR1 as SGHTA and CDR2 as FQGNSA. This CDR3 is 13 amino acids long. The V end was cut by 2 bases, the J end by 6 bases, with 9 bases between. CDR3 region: CASSLTRGDTQYF. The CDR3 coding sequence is TGTGCCAGCAGCTTAACCCGGGGGGATACGCAGTATTTT.

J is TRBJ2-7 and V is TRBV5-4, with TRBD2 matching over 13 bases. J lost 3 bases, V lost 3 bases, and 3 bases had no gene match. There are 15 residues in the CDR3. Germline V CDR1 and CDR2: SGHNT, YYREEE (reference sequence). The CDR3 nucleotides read TGTGCCAGCAGCTCCGGACTAGCGGGGGACTACGAGCAGTACTTC. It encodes CASSSGLAGDYEQYF. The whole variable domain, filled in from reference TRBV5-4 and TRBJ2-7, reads ETGVTQSPTHLIKTRGQQVTLRCSSQSGHNTVSWYQQALGQGPQFIFQYYREEENGRGNFPPRFSGLQFPNYSSELNVNALELDDSALYLCASSSGLAGDYEQYFGPGTRLTVT.

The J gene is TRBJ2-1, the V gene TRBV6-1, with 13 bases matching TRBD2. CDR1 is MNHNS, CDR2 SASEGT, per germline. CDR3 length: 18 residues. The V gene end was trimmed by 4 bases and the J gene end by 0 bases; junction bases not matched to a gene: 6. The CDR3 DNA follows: TGTGCCAGCAGTGGCCGACTAGCGGGAGGACGCTCCTACAATGAGCAGTTCTTC. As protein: CASSGRLAGGRSYNEQFF.

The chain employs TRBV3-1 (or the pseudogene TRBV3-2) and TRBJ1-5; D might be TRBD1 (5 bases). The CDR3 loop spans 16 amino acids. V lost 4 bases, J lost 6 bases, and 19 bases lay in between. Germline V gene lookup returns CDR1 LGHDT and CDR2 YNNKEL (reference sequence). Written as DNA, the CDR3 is TGTGCCAGCAGCCCCCATTCGGGGGTTGGTAGTCAGCCCCAGCATTTT. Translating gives CASSPHSGVGSQPQHF.

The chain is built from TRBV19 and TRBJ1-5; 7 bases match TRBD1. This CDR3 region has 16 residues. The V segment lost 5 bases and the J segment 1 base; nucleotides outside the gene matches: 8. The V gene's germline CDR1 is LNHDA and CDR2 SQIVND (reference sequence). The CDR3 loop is CASSGQAIWSNQPQHF. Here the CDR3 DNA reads TGTGCCAGTAGTGGACAGGCCATTTGGAGCAATCAGCCCCAGCATTTT.

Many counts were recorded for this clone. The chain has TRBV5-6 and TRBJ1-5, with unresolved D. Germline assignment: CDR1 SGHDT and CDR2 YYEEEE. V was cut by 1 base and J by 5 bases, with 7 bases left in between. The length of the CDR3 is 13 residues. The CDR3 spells CASSLYGDQPQHF. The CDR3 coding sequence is TGTGCCAGCAGCTTGTACGGGGATCAGCCCCAGCATTTT. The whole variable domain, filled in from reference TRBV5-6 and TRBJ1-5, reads DAGVTQSPTHLIKTRGQQVTLRCSPKSGHDTVSWYQQALGQGPQFIFQYYEEEERQRGNFPDRFSGHQFPNYSSELNVNALLLGDSALYLCASSLYGDQPQHFGDGTRLSIL.

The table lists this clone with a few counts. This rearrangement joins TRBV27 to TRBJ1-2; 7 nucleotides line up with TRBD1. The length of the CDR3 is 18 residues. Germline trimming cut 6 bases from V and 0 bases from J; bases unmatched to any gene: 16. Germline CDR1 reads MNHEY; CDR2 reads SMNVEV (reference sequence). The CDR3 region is CASSPITGQGVPNYGYTF. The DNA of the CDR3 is TGTGCCAGCAGCCCAATAACCGGTCAGGGGGTACCTAACTATGGCTACACCTTC.

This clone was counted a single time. The DNA for the CDR3 is TGTGCCAGCTCATCGGGTTCAGTTACCAGCTCCTACGAGCAGTACTTC. Translation gives CASSSGSVTSSYEQYF. The rearrangement links TRBV18 to TRBJ2-7; D unclear. The V gene lost 5 bases and the J gene lost 0 bases, with 17 bases spanning the gap. Germline CDR1 and CDR2: KGHSH and LQKENI. This CDR3 is built from 16 residues.

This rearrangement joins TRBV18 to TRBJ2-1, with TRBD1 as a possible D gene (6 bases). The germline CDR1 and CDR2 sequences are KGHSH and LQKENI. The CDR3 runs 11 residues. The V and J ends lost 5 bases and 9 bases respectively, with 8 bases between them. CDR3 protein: CASSARGEQFF. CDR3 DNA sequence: TGTGCCAGCTCAGCCAGGGGTGAGCAGTTCTTC. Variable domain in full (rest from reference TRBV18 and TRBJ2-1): NAGVMQNPRHLVRRRGQEARLRCSPMKGHSHVYWYRQLPEEGLKFMVYLQKENIIDESGMPKERFSAEFPKEGPSILRIQQVVRGDSAAYFCASSARGEQFFGPGTRLTVL.

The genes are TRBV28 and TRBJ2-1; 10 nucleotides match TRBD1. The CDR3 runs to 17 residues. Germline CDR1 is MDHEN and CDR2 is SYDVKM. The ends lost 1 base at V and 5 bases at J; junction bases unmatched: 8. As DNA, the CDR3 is TGTGCCAGCAGTTTATTATTAGGGGGACAGGGGAACAATGAGCAGTTCTTC. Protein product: CASSLLLGGQGNNEQFF.

This CDR3 reads CASSPPDRGNSQPQHF. The CDR3 DNA follows: TGTGCCAGCAGTCCCCCTGACAGGGGAAATAGTCAGCCCCAGCATTTT. This chain connects TRBV28 to TRBJ1-5; 8 nucleotides match TRBD1. Germline V CDR1 and CDR2: MDHEN, SYDVKM. The CDR3 totals 16 residues. J was trimmed by 6 bases and V by 5 bases; bases with no gene match: 12.

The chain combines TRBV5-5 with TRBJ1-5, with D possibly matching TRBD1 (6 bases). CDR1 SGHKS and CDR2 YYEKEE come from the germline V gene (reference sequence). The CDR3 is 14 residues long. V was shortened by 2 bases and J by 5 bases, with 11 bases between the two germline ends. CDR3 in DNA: TGTGCCAGCAGCTTCACAGGGCAGTATCAGCCCCAGCATTTT. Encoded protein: CASSFTGQYQPQHF.

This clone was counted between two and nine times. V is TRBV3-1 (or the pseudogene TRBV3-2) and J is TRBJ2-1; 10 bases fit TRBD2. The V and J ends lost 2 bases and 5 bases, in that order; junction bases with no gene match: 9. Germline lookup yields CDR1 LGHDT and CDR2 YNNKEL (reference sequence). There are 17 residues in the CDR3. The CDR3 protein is CASSQPNPSGSNNEQFF. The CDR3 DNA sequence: TGTGCCAGCAGCCAACCAAACCCTAGCGGGAGTAACAATGAGCAGTTCTTC.

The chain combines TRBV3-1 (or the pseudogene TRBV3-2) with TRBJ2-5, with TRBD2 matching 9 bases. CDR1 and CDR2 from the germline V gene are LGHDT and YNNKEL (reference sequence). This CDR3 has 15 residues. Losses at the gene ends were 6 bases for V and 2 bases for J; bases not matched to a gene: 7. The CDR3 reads CASSQTSGFQETQYF. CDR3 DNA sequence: TGTGCCAGCAGTCAGACTAGCGGATTTCAAGAGACCCAGTACTTC.

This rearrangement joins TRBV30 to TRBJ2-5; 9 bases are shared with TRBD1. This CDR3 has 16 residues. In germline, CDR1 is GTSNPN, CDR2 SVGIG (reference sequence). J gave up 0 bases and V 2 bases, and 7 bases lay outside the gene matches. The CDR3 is CAWSPTGGRYQETQYF. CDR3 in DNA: TGTGCCTGGAGTCCTACAGGGGGCCGGTACCAAGAGACCCAGTACTTC.

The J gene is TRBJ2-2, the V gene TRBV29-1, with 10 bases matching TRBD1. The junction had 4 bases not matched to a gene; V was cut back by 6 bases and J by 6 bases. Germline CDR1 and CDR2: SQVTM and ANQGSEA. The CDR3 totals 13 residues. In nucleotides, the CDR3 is TGCAGCGTGATGACAGGGGGCTCCGGGGAGCTGTTTTTT. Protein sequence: CSVMTGGSGELFF.

CDR3 bases: TGCGCCAGCAGCTTCGACAGGGACACAGATACGCAGTATTTT. This gives the protein CASSFDRDTDTQYF. V gene TRBV5-1 combines with J gene TRBJ2-3; 7 nucleotides align to TRBD1. This CDR3 spans 14 amino acids. V dropped 2 bases and J dropped 2; count of bases not matched to a gene: 2. Germline V CDR1 and CDR2: SGHRS, YFSETQ.

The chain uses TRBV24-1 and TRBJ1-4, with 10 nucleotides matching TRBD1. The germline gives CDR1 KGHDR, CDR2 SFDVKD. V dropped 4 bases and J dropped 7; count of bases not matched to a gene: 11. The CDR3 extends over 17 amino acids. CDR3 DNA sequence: TGTGCCACCAGTGACCCTTCCGACAGGGGGCGCGGTGAAAAACTGTTTTTT. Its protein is CATSDPSDRGRGEKLFF.

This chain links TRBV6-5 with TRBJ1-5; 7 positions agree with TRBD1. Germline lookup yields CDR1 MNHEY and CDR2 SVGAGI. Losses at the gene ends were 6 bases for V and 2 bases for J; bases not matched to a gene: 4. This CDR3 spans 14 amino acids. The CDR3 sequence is CASRLGQGNQPQHF. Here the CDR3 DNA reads TGTGCCAGCAGATTAGGACAGGGCAATCAGCCCCAGCATTTT.

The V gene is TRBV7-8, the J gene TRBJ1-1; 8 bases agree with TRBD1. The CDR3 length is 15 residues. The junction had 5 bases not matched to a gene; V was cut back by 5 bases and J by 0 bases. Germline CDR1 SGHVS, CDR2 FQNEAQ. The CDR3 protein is CASSGQGLVNTEAFF. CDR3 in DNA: TGTGCCAGCAGCGGACAGGGTTTGGTGAACACTGAAGCTTTCTTT.

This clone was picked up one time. The CDR3 DNA reads as TGTGCCAGTAGTATGGGCGCGGGGTGGCCCGGGGAGCTGTTTTTT. It specifies CASSMGAGWPGELFF. V usage is TRBV19 and J usage is TRBJ2-2, with D possibly matching TRBD2 (6 bases). From germline, CDR1 is LNHDA and CDR2 SQIVND (reference sequence). The CDR3 contains 15 residues. V lost 3 bases, J lost 6 bases, and 14 bases lay in between.

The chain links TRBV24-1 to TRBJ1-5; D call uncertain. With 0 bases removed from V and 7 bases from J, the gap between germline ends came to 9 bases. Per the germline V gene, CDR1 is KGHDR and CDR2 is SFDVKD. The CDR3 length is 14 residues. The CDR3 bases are TGTGCCACCAGTGATTTGGGCGGGGTCCAGCCCCAGCATTTT. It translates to CATSDLGGVQPQHF.

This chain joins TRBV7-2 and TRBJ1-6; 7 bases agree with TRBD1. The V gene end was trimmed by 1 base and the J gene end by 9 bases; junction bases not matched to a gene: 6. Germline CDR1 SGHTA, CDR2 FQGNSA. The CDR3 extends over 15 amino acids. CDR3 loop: CASSLDQGDGSPLHF. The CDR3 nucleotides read TGTGCCAGCAGCTTAGACCAGGGGGATGGTTCACCCCTCCACTTT. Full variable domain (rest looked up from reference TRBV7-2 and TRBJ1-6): GAGVSQSPSNKVTEKGKDVELRCDPISGHTALYWYRQSLGQGLEFLIYFQGNSAPDKSGLPSDRFSAERTGGSVSTLTIQRTQQEDSAVYLCASSLDQGDGSPLHFGNGTRLTVT.